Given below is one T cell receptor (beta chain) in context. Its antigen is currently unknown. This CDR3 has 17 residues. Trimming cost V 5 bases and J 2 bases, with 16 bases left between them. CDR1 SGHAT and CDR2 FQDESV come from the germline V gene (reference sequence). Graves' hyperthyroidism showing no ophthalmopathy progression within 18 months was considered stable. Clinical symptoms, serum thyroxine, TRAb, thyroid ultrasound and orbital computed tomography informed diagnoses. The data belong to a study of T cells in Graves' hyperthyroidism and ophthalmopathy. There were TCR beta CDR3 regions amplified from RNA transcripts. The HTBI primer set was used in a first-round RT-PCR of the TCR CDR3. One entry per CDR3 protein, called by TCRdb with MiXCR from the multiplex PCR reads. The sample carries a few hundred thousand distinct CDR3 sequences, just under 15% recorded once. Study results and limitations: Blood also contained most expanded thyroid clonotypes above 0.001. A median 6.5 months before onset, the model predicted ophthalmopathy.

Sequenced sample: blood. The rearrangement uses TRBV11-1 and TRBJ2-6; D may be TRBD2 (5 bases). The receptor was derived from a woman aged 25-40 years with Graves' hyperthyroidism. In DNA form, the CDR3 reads TGTGCCAGCAGCCATCAACTAGGGAACCCTGGGGCCAACGTCCTGACTTTC. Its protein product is CASSHQLGNPGANVLTF.